These 30 T cell receptor beta chains were sequenced from one sample in a study of T cells expressing NK-cell markers. TCRdb reprocessed the 5' RACE reads and stores each CDR3 protein as one record, lacking DNA. This sample lists 550,000 to 600,000 distinct CDR3 sequences; its ten largest clones have 3.5% to 4.5%. The sequencing input was blood T cells: a sorted CD56 or NKG2C T cell subset, CD4+ or CD8+ T cells, or bulk PBMC T cells (not recorded which). The receptors stem from a man between 18 and 29 years old in good health.

The rearrangement joins TRBV5-1 to TRBJ1-1. The CDR3 is 17 residues long. Germline V gives CDR1 SGHRS, CDR2 YFSETQ. This CDR3 is CASSLSPHPPGNTEAFF.

This chain joins TRBV6-2 or TRBV6-3 and TRBJ2-1. From germline, CDR1 is MNHEY and CDR2 SVGEGT. There are 11 residues in the CDR3. The CDR3 is CAIALTNEQFF.

The chain has TRBV12-3 or TRBV12-4 and TRBJ1-1; TCRdb selects TRBD1, and the lack of DNA leaves this call unchecked. The CDR3 runs 13 residues. CDR3 amino acids: CASSYQGGTEAFF.

The genes are TRBV5-8 and TRBJ1-1; the TCRdb call, TRBD1, lacks DNA for checking. Germline V lookup: CDR1 SGHTS, CDR2 YDEGEE. The CDR3 spans 17 residues. The CDR3 loop reads CASSLGPVPKWNTEAFF.

The V and J genes are TRBV2 and TRBJ2-3; with no DNA, the TCRdb D assignment of TRBD2 cannot be verified. The CDR3 loop spans 18 amino acids. CDR1 and CDR2 from the germline V gene are SNHLY and FYNNEI. The CDR3 spells CASSEDLGLAGDVDTQYF.

The chain is built from TRBV6-6 and TRBJ2-7. This CDR3 comprises 13 residues. Germline V gives CDR1 MNHNY, CDR2 SVGAGI (reference sequence). The CDR3 sequence is CASSYTGAHEQYF.

V and J are TRBV12-3 or TRBV12-4 and TRBJ2-2. The CDR3 is 15 amino acids. CDR3 region: CASSLSGTVAGELFF.

Here the CDR3 reads CAWSVALAGQYF. The chain couples TRBV30 to TRBJ2-3; the D gene TCRdb calls, TRBD2, cannot be checked with no DNA. The CDR3 sequence is 12 residues long. Per the germline V gene, CDR1 is GTSNPN and CDR2 is SVGIG (reference sequence).

The chain joins TRBV11-2 to TRBJ1-2; absent DNA, TCRdb's TRBD1 call cannot be checked. The CDR3 totals 14 residues. Germline V gene sequence: CDR1 SGHAT, CDR2 FQNNGV. This CDR3 reads CASSPWTGGYGYTF.

V and J are TRBV29-1 and TRBJ1-1. Germline V gene lookup returns CDR1 SQVTM and CDR2 ANQGSEA. There are 13 residues in the CDR3. The chain's CDR3 is CSVEPISSTEAFF.

The chain recombines TRBV29-1 with TRBJ1-2; TCRdb's D gene call, TRBD1, goes unchecked for lack of DNA. The CDR3 is made up of 13 amino acids. CDR1 is SQVTM and CDR2 is ANQGSEA in the germline V gene. CDR3: CSVSFNMGDGYTF.

The rearrangement joins TRBV4-2 to TRBJ2-3; TCRdb's D gene call, TRBD2, goes unchecked for lack of DNA. Germline V CDR1 and CDR2: LGHNA, YNFKEQ. The CDR3 is 16 amino acids. CDR3 loop: CASSQGTSGSADTQYF.

The chain joins TRBV10-3 to TRBJ1-1; there is no DNA to check the TCRdb D call of TRBD1. This CDR3 is 13 amino acids long. Germline CDR1 and CDR2: ENHRY and SYGVKD. This CDR3 is CAISSPSLGEAFF.

The chain has TRBV7-2 and TRBJ1-2; absent DNA, TCRdb's TRBD1 call cannot be checked. CDR1 is SGHTA, CDR2 FQGNSA, per germline. This CDR3 is built from 14 residues. Here the CDR3 reads CASSSTGGDYGYTF. Combining the CDR3 with reference TRBV7-2 and TRBJ1-2 gives the whole variable domain GAGVSQSPSNKVTEKGKDVELRCDPISGHTALYWYRQSLGQGLEFLIYFQGNSAPDKSGLPSDRFSAERTGGSVSTLTIQRTQQEDSAVYLCASSSTGGDYGYTFGSGTRLTVV.

The chain recombines TRBV9 with TRBJ1-4; the TCRdb D gene call, TRBD1, has no DNA to confirm it. This CDR3 region has 15 residues. Germline-derived CDR1 and CDR2 are SGDLS and YYNGEE. CDR3 loop: CASSSGPGFTEKLFF.

The genes are TRBV7-8 and TRBJ2-3; no DNA is available, so the TRBD2 call from TCRdb remains unchecked. This CDR3 comprises 13 residues. CDR1 and CDR2 (germline): SGHVS, FQNEAQ. CDR3 loop: CATRRVLTDTQYF.

V usage is TRBV5-1 and J usage is TRBJ1-4; the TCRdb call, TRBD1, lacks DNA for checking. The germline V gene has CDR1 SGHRS and CDR2 YFSETQ. The CDR3 contains 18 residues. The chain's CDR3 is CASSVRQGANQNTEKLFF.

This chain connects TRBV29-1 to TRBJ1-2; the TCRdb D gene call, TRBD1, has no DNA to confirm it. Germline V lookup: CDR1 SQVTM, CDR2 ANQGSEA. The CDR3 runs 13 residues. CDR3 amino acids: CSVGQDTNYGYTF.

The CDR3 reads CASSISGNNEQFF. J is TRBJ2-1 and V is TRBV19; as DNA is missing, the TRBD2 call by TCRdb cannot be tested. The CDR3 extends over 13 amino acids. Germline V lookup: CDR1 LNHDA, CDR2 SQIVND (reference sequence).

V is TRBV12-3 or TRBV12-4 and J is TRBJ2-5; TCRdb proposes TRBD1, but this gene call is untestable without DNA. The CDR3 is 15 residues long. CDR3 residues: CASSFYRGYQETQYF.

The chain is built from TRBV10-3 and TRBJ2-7. The germline V gene encodes CDR1 ENHRY and CDR2 SYGVKD. The CDR3 consists of 12 residues. Here the CDR3 reads CAISVDGYEQYF.

The V gene is TRBV12-3 or TRBV12-4, the J gene TRBJ1-2; TCRdb calls TRBD1, which cannot be checked without DNA. The CDR3 contains 13 residues. CDR3 protein: CASSRGGTYGYTF.

The genes are TRBV10-2 and TRBJ1-2; TCRdb names TRBD1, which stays unverified in the absence of DNA. Germline V CDR1 and CDR2: WSHSY, SAAADI. The CDR3 is made up of 13 amino acids. The CDR3: CASVGTGNYGYTF.

The rearrangement joins TRBV20-1 to TRBJ2-7; TCRdb reports TRBD1, a call that lacks DNA to check it against. This CDR3 spans 14 amino acids. Germline V CDR1 and CDR2: DFQATT, SNEGSKA (reference sequence). The CDR3 here is CSARDFQGANEQYF.

The chain couples TRBV5-1 to TRBJ2-3; without DNA, the TCRdb call of TRBD1 cannot be checked. There are 16 residues in the CDR3. Germline assignment: CDR1 SGHRS and CDR2 YFSETQ. Here the CDR3 reads CASSVTGSHSTDTQYF.

The chain uses TRBV9 and TRBJ1-2. CDR3 size: 14 residues. Germline V gene lookup returns CDR1 SGDLS and CDR2 YYNGEE. The CDR3 protein is CASSPTVSHYGYTF.

V and J are TRBV9 and TRBJ2-7; TCRdb's D call, TRBD1, is unchecked because there is no DNA. The CDR3 is 14 amino acids. Germline V gene data show CDR1 as SGDLS and CDR2 as YYNGEE. The CDR3 region is CASSEGGEGSEQYF. Complete variable domain (other parts from reference TRBV9 and TRBJ2-7): DSGVTQTPKHLITATGQRVTLRCSPRSGDLSVYWYQQSLDQGLQFLIQYYNGEERAKGNILERFSAQQFPDLHSELNLSSLELGDSALYFCASSEGGEGSEQYFGPGTRLTVT.

The V gene is TRBV5-1, the J gene TRBJ2-3; TCRdb picks TRBD1, but there is no DNA to check that call. The CDR3 totals 14 residues. Germline V CDR1 and CDR2: SGHRS, YFSETQ. The CDR3 here is CASSSGGHADTQYF.

The chain has TRBV12-5 and TRBJ2-1; TCRdb lists TRBD2, though no DNA is available to test this call. Germline CDR1 LGHNT, CDR2 FRNRAP. The CDR3 runs 16 residues. The CDR3 region is CASGPVRAGADNEQFF.

This chain uses TRBV19 with TRBJ2-2; TCRdb's assignment of TRBD2 cannot be checked, as there is no DNA. The CDR3 has 18 residues. The germline CDR1 and CDR2 sequences are LNHDA and SQIVND (reference sequence). The CDR3 protein is CASLEWTSLYDGAGELFF.